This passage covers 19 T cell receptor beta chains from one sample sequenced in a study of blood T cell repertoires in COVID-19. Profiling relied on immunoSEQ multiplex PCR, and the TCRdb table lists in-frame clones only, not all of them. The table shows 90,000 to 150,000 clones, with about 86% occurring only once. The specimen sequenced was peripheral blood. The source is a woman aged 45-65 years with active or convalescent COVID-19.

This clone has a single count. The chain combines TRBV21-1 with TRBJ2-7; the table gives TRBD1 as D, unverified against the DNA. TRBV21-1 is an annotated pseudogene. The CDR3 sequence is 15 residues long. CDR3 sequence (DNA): TGTGCCAGCAGCAAAGCACAGGGGAGAGGTTACGAGCAGTACTTC. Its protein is CASSKAQGRGYEQYF.

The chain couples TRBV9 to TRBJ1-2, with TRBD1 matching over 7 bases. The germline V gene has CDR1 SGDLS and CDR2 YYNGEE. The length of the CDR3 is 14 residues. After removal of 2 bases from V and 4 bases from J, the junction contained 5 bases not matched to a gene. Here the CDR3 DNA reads TGTGCCAGCAGCGTTCCAGGGGGGTCCTATGGCTACACCTTC. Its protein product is CASSVPGGSYGYTF.

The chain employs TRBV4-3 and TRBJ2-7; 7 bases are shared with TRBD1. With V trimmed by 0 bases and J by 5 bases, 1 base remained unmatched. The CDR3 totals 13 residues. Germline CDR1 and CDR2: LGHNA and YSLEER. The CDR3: CASSQDQGDEQYF. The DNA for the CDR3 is TGCGCCAGCAGCCAAGATCAGGGGGACGAGCAGTACTTC.

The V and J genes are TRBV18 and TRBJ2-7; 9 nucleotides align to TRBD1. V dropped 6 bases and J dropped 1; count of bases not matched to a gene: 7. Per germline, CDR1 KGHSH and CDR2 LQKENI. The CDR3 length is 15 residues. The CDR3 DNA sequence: TGTGCCAGCTCCCAGGGACAGGGCGGTTCCTACGAGCAGTACTTC. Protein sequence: CASSQGQGGSYEQYF.

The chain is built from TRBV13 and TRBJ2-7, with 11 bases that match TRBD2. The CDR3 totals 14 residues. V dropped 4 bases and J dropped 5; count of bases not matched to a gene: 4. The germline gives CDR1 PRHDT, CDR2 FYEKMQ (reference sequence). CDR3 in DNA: TGTGCCAGCAGCTCCACGACTAGCGGGAACGAGCAGTACTTC. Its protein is CASSSTTSGNEQYF. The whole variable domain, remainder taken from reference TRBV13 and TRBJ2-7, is AAGVIQSPRHLIKEKRETATLKCYPIPRHDTVYWYQQGPGQDPQFLISFYEKMQSDKGSIPDRFSAQQFSDYHSELNMSSLELGDSALYFCASSSTTSGNEQYFGPGTRLTVT.

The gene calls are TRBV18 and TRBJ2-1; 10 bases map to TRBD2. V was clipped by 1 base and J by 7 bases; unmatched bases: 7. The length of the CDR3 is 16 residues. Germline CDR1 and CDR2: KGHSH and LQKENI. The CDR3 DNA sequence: TGTGCCAGCTCACCACTCCTAGCGGGAGAAGGAAATGAGCAGTTCTTC. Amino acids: CASSPLLAGEGNEQFF.

DNA for the CDR3: TGCGCCAGCAGCCAAGATGGCCTAGCGGGAGGGCCGCGTAATGAGCAGTTCTTC. It translates to CASSQDGLAGGPRNEQFF. V usage is TRBV4-1 and J usage is TRBJ2-1; 12 bases match TRBD2. The CDR3 length is 18 residues. Germline CDR1 and CDR2: MGHRA and YSYEKL. V shed 0 bases and J 7 bases; nucleotides not matched to a gene: 10.

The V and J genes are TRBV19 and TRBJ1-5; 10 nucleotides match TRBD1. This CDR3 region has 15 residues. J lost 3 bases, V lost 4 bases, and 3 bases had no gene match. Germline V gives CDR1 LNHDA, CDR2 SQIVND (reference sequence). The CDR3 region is CASSRGQGTNQPQHF. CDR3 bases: TGTGCCAGTAGTAGGGGACAGGGGACCAATCAGCCCCAGCATTTT.

This CDR3 is CASSLSGSGELFF. The CDR3 coding sequence is TGTGCCAGCAGCTTATCAGGGTCCGGGGAGCTGTTTTTT. The V and J genes are TRBV7-3 and TRBJ2-2; D is perhaps TRBD1 (5 bases). The CDR3 sequence is 13 residues long. Germline CDR1 SGHTA, CDR2 FQGTGA. V gave up 2 bases and J gave up 6 bases, with 7 bases separating them.

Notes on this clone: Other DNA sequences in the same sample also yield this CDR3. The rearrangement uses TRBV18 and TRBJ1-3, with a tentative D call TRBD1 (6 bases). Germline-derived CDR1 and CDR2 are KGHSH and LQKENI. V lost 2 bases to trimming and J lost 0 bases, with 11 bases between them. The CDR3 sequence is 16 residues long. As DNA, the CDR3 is TGTGCCAGCTCACCAGACAGGAGGAGCTCTGGAAACACCATATATTTT. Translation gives CASSPDRRSSGNTIYF.

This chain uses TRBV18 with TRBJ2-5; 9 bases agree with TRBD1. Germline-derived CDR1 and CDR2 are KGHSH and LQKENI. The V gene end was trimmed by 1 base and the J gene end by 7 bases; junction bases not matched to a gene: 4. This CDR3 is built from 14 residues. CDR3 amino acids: CASSPQGQGTTQYF. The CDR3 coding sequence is TGTGCCAGCTCACCACAGGGACAGGGTACGACCCAGTACTTC.

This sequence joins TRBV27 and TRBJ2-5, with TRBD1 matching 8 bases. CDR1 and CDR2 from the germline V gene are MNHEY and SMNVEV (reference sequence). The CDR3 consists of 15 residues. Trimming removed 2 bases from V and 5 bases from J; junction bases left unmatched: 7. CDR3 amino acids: CASSLLRTGSETQYF. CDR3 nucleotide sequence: TGTGCCAGCAGTTTACTCCGGACAGGGAGCGAGACCCAGTACTTC.

The DNA of the CDR3 is TGTGCCTCCCAGAAAAAGGGCGGGCGCAATCAGCCCCAGCATTTT. Translating gives CASQKKGGRNQPQHF. This rearrangement joins TRBV28 to TRBJ1-5; D is uncertain. The CDR3 loop spans 15 amino acids. Germline V gene sequence: CDR1 MDHEN, CDR2 SYDVKM. Trimming removed 11 bases at V and 2 bases at J, with 19 bases between.

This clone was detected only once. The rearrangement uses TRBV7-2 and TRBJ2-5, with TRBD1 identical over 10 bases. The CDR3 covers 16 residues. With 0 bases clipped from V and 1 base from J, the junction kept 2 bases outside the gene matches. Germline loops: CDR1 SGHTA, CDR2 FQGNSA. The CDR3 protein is CASSLAGTGVQETQYF. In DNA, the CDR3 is TGTGCCAGCAGCTTAGCCGGGACAGGGGTCCAAGAGACCCAGTACTTC.

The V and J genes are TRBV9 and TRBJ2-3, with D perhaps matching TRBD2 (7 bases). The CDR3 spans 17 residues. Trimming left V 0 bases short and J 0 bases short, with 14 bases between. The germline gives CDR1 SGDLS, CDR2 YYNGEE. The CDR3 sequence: CASSVVGGPSSTDTQYF. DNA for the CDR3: TGTGCCAGCAGCGTAGTGGGGGGGCCGAGTAGCACAGATACGCAGTATTTT.

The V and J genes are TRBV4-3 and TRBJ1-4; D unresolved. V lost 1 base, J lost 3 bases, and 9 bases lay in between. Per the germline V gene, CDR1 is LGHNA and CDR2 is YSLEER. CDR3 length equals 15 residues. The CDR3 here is CASSQVGGANEKLFF. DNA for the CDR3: TGCGCCAGCAGCCAAGTTGGCGGGGCTAATGAAAAACTGTTTTTT.

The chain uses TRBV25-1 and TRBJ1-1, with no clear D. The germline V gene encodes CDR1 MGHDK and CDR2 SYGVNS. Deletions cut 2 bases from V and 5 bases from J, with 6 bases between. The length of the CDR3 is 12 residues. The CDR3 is CASSEGLTEAFF. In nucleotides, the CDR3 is TGTGCCAGCAGTGAAGGGCTTACTGAAGCTTTCTTT.

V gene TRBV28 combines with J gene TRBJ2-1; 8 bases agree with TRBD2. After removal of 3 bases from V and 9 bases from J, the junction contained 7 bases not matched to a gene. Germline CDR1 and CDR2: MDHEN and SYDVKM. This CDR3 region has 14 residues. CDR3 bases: TGTGCCAGCAGTTTCCGGCGGGAGGTTGCTGAGCAGTTCTTC. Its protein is CASSFRREVAEQFF.

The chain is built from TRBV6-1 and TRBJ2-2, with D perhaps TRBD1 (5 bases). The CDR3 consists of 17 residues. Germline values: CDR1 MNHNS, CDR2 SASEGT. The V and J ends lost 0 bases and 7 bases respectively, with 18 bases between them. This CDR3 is CASSEAARGSWIGELFF. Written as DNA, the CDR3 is TGTGCCAGCAGTGAAGCGGCAAGGGGATCGTGGATCGGGGAGCTGTTTTTT.